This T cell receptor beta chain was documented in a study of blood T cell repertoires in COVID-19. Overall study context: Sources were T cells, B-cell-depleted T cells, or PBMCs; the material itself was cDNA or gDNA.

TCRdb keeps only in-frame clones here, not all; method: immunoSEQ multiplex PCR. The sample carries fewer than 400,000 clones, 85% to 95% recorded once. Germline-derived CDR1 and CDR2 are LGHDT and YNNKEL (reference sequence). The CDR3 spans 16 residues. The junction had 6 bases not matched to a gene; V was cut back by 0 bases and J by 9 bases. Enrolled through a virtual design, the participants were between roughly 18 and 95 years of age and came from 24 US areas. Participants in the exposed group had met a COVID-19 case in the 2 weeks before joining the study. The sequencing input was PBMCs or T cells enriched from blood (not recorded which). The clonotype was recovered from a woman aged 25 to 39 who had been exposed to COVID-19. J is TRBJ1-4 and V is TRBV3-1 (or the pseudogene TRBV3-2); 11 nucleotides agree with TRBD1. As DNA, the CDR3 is TGTGCCAGCAGCCAAGAGTGGACAGGGGGCTGGAAAAAACTGTTTTTT. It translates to CASSQEWTGGWKKLFF.